Listed here are 17 T cell receptor beta chains from one sample, sequenced in a study of monozygotic twins with inflammatory bowel disease (dated by TCRdb to between 2018 and 2021). Receptor libraries were prepared by 5' RACE. Sequencing took place on an Illumina HiSeq 2500. TCRdb reprocessed the reads, reporting each CDR3 protein sequence once and no DNA. The sample's own table lists about 380,000 distinct CDR3 sequences. 2% to 3% of the sample comes from the top ten. The sequenced sample was blood. The source of these receptors is a human donor with ulcerative colitis or Crohn's disease, or a healthy co-twin of an affected twin (not recorded which).

This chain joins TRBV5-1 and TRBJ2-5; TCRdb lists TRBD1, though no DNA is available to test this call. The CDR3 extends over 16 amino acids. CDR1 SGHRS and CDR2 YFSETQ come from the germline V gene. The CDR3 spells CASSYPRQGVQETQYF.

The chain couples TRBV25-1 to TRBJ1-5. This CDR3 is 14 amino acids long. Looked up from germline, CDR1 is MGHDK and CDR2 is SYGVNS. CDR3 sequence reads: CASSAHSPNQPQHF.

The rearrangement uses TRBV5-1 and TRBJ2-5; the TCRdb D gene call, TRBD1, has no DNA to confirm it. The CDR3 is 15 amino acids. Germline V lookup: CDR1 SGHRS, CDR2 YFSETQ. CDR3 in amino acids: CASSPGQGVSETQYF.

V and J are TRBV4-1 and TRBJ2-1; TCRdb outputs TRBD1, but without DNA this stays unchecked. From germline, CDR1 is MGHRA and CDR2 YSYEKL. The CDR3 contains 15 residues. CDR3 loop: CASSQDRGGPDEQFF.

The chain has TRBV29-1 and TRBJ2-7; TCRdb's assignment of TRBD1 cannot be checked, as there is no DNA. This CDR3 has 13 residues. Germline loops: CDR1 SQVTM, CDR2 ANQGSEA. The CDR3 region is CSSTGDGSYEQYF.

J is TRBJ2-3 and V is TRBV20-1; TCRdb names TRBD2, which stays unverified in the absence of DNA. This CDR3 is 14 amino acids long. Germline CDR1 is DFQATT and CDR2 is SNEGSKA (reference sequence). This CDR3 is CSALTSGGGDTQYF.

V is TRBV7-9 and J is TRBJ2-7; TCRdb returns TRBD1, unconfirmable since there is no DNA. CDR1 and CDR2 (germline): SEHNR, FQNEAQ (reference sequence). The CDR3 length is 14 residues. CDR3 region: CASSLAGGIYEQYF. Full variable domain (outside the CDR3, taken from reference TRBV7-9 and TRBJ2-7): DTGVSQNPRHKITKRGQNVTFRCDPISEHNRLYWYRQTLGQGPEFLTYFQNEAQLEKSRLLSDRFSAERPKGSFSTLEIQRTEQGDSAMYLCASSLAGGIYEQYFGPGTRLTVT.

J is TRBJ2-1 and V is TRBV16; lacking DNA, the TRBD2 call made by TCRdb goes unchecked. The germline V gene encodes CDR1 KGHSY and CDR2 FQNENV. The CDR3 loop spans 15 amino acids. The CDR3 spells CASSQPTSGGYEQFF.

V gene TRBV12-3 or TRBV12-4 combines with J gene TRBJ2-4; TCRdb's D gene call, TRBD1, goes unchecked for lack of DNA. CDR3 length equals 18 residues. CDR3 in amino acids: CASRPLGTGRHEENIQYF.

The chain joins TRBV12-3 or TRBV12-4 to TRBJ2-2; TCRdb names TRBD2, which stays unverified in the absence of DNA. There are 15 residues in the CDR3. This chain's CDR3 is CASSRLAGAVGELFF.

V usage is TRBV4-1 and J usage is TRBJ1-4. The CDR3 loop spans 15 amino acids. Per germline, CDR1 MGHRA and CDR2 YSYEKL. The CDR3 region is CASSQEGRTNEKLFF.

The V and J genes are TRBV2 and TRBJ2-1. The CDR3 consists of 16 residues. Germline V lookup: CDR1 SNHLY, CDR2 FYNNEI. The CDR3 protein is CASSEVRGRSYNEQFF.

The rearrangement links TRBV28 to TRBJ2-5; the TCRdb D gene call, TRBD2, has no DNA to confirm it. This CDR3 comprises 17 residues. Germline V gene sequence: CDR1 MDHEN, CDR2 SYDVKM. The CDR3 region is CASSSLTGVVGRETQYF. The variable domain in full, completed from reference TRBV28 and TRBJ2-5, reads DVKVTQSSRYLVKRTGEKVFLECVQDMDHENMFWYRQDPGLGLRLIYFSYDVKMKEKGDIPEGYSVSREKKERFSLILESASTNQTSMYLCASSSLTGVVGRETQYFGPGTRLLVL.

The V and J genes are TRBV18 and TRBJ2-2; the D call from TCRdb, TRBD1, cannot be confirmed without DNA. This CDR3 has 15 amino acids. Germline lookup yields CDR1 KGHSH and CDR2 LQKENI. The CDR3 region is CASSLDPGDTGELFF.

The chain employs TRBV15 and TRBJ2-7; TCRdb's D call, TRBD2, is unchecked because there is no DNA. The CDR3 consists of 16 residues. Germline CDR1 LNHNV, CDR2 YYDKDF (reference sequence). CDR3 region: CATSRPGASGAYEQYF.

V gene TRBV7-9 combines with J gene TRBJ2-1. CDR1 is SEHNR and CDR2 is FQNEAQ in the germline V gene (reference sequence). The CDR3 consists of 13 residues. The CDR3 sequence: CASSEGSHNKQFF. Variable domain in full (rest from reference TRBV7-9 and TRBJ2-1): DTGVSQNPRHKITKRGQNVTFRCDPISEHNRLYWYRQTLGQGPEFLTYFQNEAQLEKSRLLSDRFSAERPKGSFSTLEIQRTEQGDSAMYLCASSEGSHNKQFFGPGTRLTVL.

The CDR3: CASSIINPQPKQGSPEAFF. This sequence joins TRBV19 and TRBJ1-1; TCRdb designates TRBD1, a call that cannot be tested without DNA. This CDR3 region has 19 residues. Per the germline V gene, CDR1 is LNHDA and CDR2 is SQIVND (reference sequence).